The clone carrying this T cell receptor beta chain came up a few times. Its antigen is as yet unknown. These data belong to a study of regulatory T cells in long-lasting Graves disease. Background on the study: In persistent Graves' disease, antithyroid drugs had been taken for over 5 years and TSH receptor antibodies stayed positive. Study-level points and caveats: Newly diagnosed patients shared 750 to 1,000 public clonotypes; persistent patients shared a few thousand.

Germline V gene sequence: CDR1 GTSNPN, CDR2 SVGIG (reference sequence). The CDR3 is made up of 11 amino acids. The V end was cut by 6 bases, the J end by 2 bases, with 4 bases between. Assembly of TCR beta libraries relied on iRepertoire HTBI primers together with Arm-PCR of CDR3 regions. MiXCR was run by TCRdb on the multiplex PCR reads, yielding one entry per CDR3 protein. The top ten hold about 12% of the sample, which has around 430,000 distinct CDR3 sequences, about 20% seen once. Time point noted: persistent/refractory GD, antithyroid drugs over 5 years with positive TRAb. The TCR library was made from RNA that had been extracted from PBMCs in TRIzol. Patients with Graves' disease were diagnosed by American Thyroid Association guidelines. Staff drew around 8.6 milliliters of peripheral blood into EDTA tubes.

The source was peripheral blood mononuclear cells (PBMCs), collected when the disease was refractory, from a patient treated with antithyroid drugs. V and J are TRBV30 and TRBJ1-4; D is ambiguous. The receptor was derived from a female donor with Graves disease. The CDR3 reads CACWTNEKLFF. The CDR3 DNA reads as TGTGCCTGTTGGACTAATGAAAAACTGTTTTTT.